The 9 T cell receptor beta chains presented below share a single source sample, sequenced in a study of blood T cell repertoires in COVID-19. Repertoires were generated with immunoSEQ multiplex PCR, while TCRdb's copy carries only in-frame clones and drops some. The table records approximately 70,000 clones, roughly 91% of them present only once. Sequencing input: peripheral blood. The receptors shown here come from a man aged 50 to 60 with active COVID-19.

The chain combines TRBV18 with TRBJ2-5; 8 nucleotides match TRBD1. CDR1 KGHSH and CDR2 LQKENI come from the germline V gene. The CDR3 length is 14 residues. The junction had 5 bases not matched to a gene; V was cut back by 6 bases and J by 2 bases. DNA of the CDR3: TGTGCCAGCTCCCCCGGGACAGGTCAAGAGACCCAGTACTTC. Protein product: CASSPGTGQETQYF. Full variable domain (outside the CDR3, taken from reference TRBV18 and TRBJ2-5): NAGVMQNPRHLVRRRGQEARLRCSPMKGHSHVYWYRQLPEEGLKFMVYLQKENIIDESGMPKERFSAEFPKEGPSILRIQQVVRGDSAAYFCASSPGTGQETQYFGPGTRLLVL.

This sequence joins TRBV6-2 or TRBV6-3 and TRBJ1-2; D gene ambiguous. The CDR3 is 13 residues long. CDR1 and CDR2 from the germline V gene are MNHEY and SVGEGT. Trimming took 3 bases from V and 2 from J, leaving 7 bases between them. The DNA of the CDR3 is TGTGCCAGCAGTTATGGAGAGAACTATGGCTACACCTTC. It encodes CASSYGENYGYTF.

The rearrangement links TRBV11-2 to TRBJ1-3; D gene unclear. The CDR3 length is 16 residues. Trimming removed 3 bases from V and 0 bases from J, with 12 bases in between. From germline, CDR1 is SGHAT and CDR2 FQNNGV. The CDR3 DNA sequence: TGTGCCAGCAGCTTCTCTGACCAGGCCTCTGGAAACACCATATATTTT. Translating it yields CASSFSDQASGNTIYF.

The rearrangement uses TRBV5-1 and TRBJ2-1, with 8 bases that match TRBD1. Germline-derived CDR1 and CDR2 are SGHRS and YFSETQ. With 4 bases clipped from V and 0 bases from J, the junction kept 6 bases outside the gene matches. CDR3 length: 16 amino acids. The CDR3, as DNA: TGCGCCAGCAGCGGACAGGGTTTTAGCTCCTACAATGAGCAGTTCTTC. Translation gives CASSGQGFSSYNEQFF.

The rearrangement joins TRBV7-9 to TRBJ2-4, with TRBD1 as a possible D gene (5 bases). V dropped 1 base and J dropped 9 bases, with 10 bases sitting between them. The CDR3 consists of 13 residues. From germline, CDR1 is SEHNR and CDR2 FQNEAQ (reference sequence). The CDR3 loop is CASSLEGLSIQYF. For the CDR3, the DNA is TGTGCCAGCAGCTTAGAGGGGCTAAGCATTCAGTACTTC.

The rearrangement uses TRBV28 and TRBJ2-1; 7 bases align to TRBD2. V shed 6 bases, J shed 5 bases, and the junction held 13 bases outside the gene matches. CDR1 is MDHEN, CDR2 SYDVKM, per germline. CDR3 length: 16 residues. This CDR3 is CASRPTLAGKDNEQFF. CDR3 sequence (DNA): TGTGCCAGCAGGCCTACCTTAGCGGGTAAGGACAATGAGCAGTTCTTC.

The V and J genes are TRBV4-1 and TRBJ2-3; D is perhaps TRBD2 (6 bases). CDR1 is MGHRA, CDR2 YSYEKL, per germline. The CDR3 extends over 16 amino acids. Trimming took off 4 bases at V and 2 bases at J, with 16 bases between the two ends. The DNA of the CDR3 is TGCGCCAGCAGCCTGGACCCGGGGGACCCCACAGATACGCAGTATTTT. Translation: CASSLDPGDPTDTQYF.

The chain recombines TRBV2 with TRBJ2-5; TRBD2 is a possible D gene (5 bases). The germline CDR1 and CDR2 sequences are SNHLY and FYNNEI. The CDR3 is 16 amino acids. V shed 1 base and J shed 5 bases, with 17 bases lying between them. CDR3 in DNA: TGTGCCAGCAGTGAAGATTACGCTTCGAGGGTGGAGACCCAGTACTTC. It codes for CASSEDYASRVETQYF. Combining the CDR3 with reference TRBV2 and TRBJ2-5 gives the whole variable domain EPEVTQTPSHQVTQMGQEVILRCVPISNHLYFYWYRQILGQKVEFLVSFYNNEISEKSEIFDDQFSVERPDGSNFTLKIRSTKLEDSAMYFCASSEDYASRVETQYFGPGTRLLVL.

The V and J genes are TRBV18 and TRBJ2-7, with a tentative D call TRBD2 (6 bases). The V gene lost 2 bases and the J gene lost 0 bases, with 11 bases spanning the gap. The CDR3 extends over 15 amino acids. Germline V gives CDR1 KGHSH, CDR2 LQKENI. CDR3 region: CASSPLLAASYEQYF. The CDR3 DNA reads as TGTGCCAGCTCACCATTGTTAGCGGCCTCCTACGAGCAGTACTTC.